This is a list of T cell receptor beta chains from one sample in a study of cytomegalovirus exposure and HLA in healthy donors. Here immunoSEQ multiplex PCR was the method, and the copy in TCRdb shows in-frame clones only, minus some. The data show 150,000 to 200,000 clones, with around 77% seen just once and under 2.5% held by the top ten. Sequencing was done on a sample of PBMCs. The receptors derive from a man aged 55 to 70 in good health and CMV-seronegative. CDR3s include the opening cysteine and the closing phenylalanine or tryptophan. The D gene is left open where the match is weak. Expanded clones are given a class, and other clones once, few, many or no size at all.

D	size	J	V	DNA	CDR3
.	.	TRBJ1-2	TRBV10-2	TGCGCCAGCAGAGAATCACAGGGACCTAACTATGGCTACACCTTC	CASRESQGPNYGYTF
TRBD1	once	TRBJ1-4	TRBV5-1	TGCGCCAGCAGCTCTCAGGGGGCCCTGGCGGGGAATGAAAAACTGTTTTTT	CASSSQGALAGNEKLFF
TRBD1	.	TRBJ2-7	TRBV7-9	TGTGCCAGCAGCCAGCCCGGACAGGGCTACGAGCAGTACTTC	CASSQPGQGYEQYF
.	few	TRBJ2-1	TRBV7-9	TGTGCCAGCAGCCCACTTGATGAGCAGTTCTTC	CASSPLDEQFF
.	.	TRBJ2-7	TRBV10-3	TGTGCCATCAGTCCCATATCGGGGTACCACGAGCAGTACTTC	CAISPISGYHEQYF
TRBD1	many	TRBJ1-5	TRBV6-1	TGTGCCAGCAGTGATCCGGACAGGAGCAATCAGCCCCAGCATTTT	CASSDPDRSNQPQHF
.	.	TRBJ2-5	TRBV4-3	TGCGCCAGCAGCCAAAACCAAGCATCGCCCCAAGAGACCCAGTACTTC	CASSQNQASPQETQYF
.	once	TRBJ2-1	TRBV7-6	TGTGCCAGCAGCTTAGCCGGGAAATACAATGAGCAGTTCTTC	CASSLAGKYNEQFF
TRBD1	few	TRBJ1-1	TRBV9	TGTGCCAGCAGCGCGACGACAGGGAGGAACACTGAAGCTTTCTTT	CASSATTGRNTEAFF
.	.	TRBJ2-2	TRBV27	TGTGCCAGCAGTCTCCAGGGGGGCAGGGGCACCGGGGAGCTGTTTTTT	CASSLQGGRGTGELFF
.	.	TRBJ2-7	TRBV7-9	TGTGCCAGCAGCTTAGTATTGAGTAGCAGGGCGTACGAGCAGTACTTC	CASSLVLSSRAYEQYF
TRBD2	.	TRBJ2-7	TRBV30	TGTGCCTGGAGTGTAATTCCGGGAGGGCCAACCTCCTACGAGCAGTACTTC	CAWSVIPGGPTSYEQYF
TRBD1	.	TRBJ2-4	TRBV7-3	TGTGCCCCAGGGGGATCCCGCCTTCAGTACTTC	CAPGGSRLQYF
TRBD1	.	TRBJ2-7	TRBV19	TGTGCCAGTAGCCCGGGGGACAGGGAGAGGTACGAGCAGTACTTC	CASSPGDRERYEQYF
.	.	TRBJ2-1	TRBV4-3	TGCGCCAGCAGCCAAGAAAGGAGGGGCATGTCGGCCCTGAGCTCCTACAATGAGCAGTTCTTC	CASSQERRGMSALSSYNEQFF
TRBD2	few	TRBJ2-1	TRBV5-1	TGCGCCAGCAGCTTGACTAGCGGGGGGGCCTACAATGAGCAGTTCTTC	CASSLTSGGAYNEQFF
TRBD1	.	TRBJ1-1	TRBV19	TGTGCCAGTAGTCCGGGGACAGAGAACACTGAAGCTTTCTTT	CASSPGTENTEAFF
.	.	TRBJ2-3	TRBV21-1	TGTGCCAGCAGCAAAGGCACTAGCGGGAGTTTAAGGACAGATACGCAGTATTTT	CASSKGTSGSLRTDTQYF
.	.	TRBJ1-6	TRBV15	TGTGCCACCAGCAGAGATATGGGCTCACCCCTCCACTTT	CATSRDMGSPLHF
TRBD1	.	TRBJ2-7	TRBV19	TGTGCCAGTACCCGAACCGGACAGGGAGTCCAGGAGCAGTACTTC	CASTRTGQGVQEQYF
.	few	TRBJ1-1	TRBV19	TGTGCCAGTATCCCCCTCGGGGGCACTGAAGCTTTCTTT	CASIPLGGTEAFF
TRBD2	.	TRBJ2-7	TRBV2	TGTGCCAGCAGTGATACTAGCGGGGCTCCGCGGAAAGGGGAGCAGTACTTC	CASSDTSGAPRKGEQYF
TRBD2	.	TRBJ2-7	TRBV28	TGTGCCAGCAGTTTATCTGGGGGGGGCTCCTACGAGCAGTACTTC	CASSLSGGGSYEQYF
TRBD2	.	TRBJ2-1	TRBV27	TGTGCCAGCAGTTTTGGAAGTTTGGATCTAAGCGGGGGGGCTAACAATGAGCAGTTCTTC	CASSFGSLDLSGGANNEQFF
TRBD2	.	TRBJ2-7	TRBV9	TGTGCCAGCAGCTCATCTGGACTAGCGGGTTCCTACGAGCAGTACTTC	CASSSSGLAGSYEQYF
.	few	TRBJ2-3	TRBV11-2	TGTGCCAGCAGCCCTAGGTTCTTCTCTAGCCGGGGAGATACGCAGTATTTT	CASSPRFFSSRGDTQYF
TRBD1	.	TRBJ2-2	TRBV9	TGTGCCAGCAGCACGCGACAGGGAAGCCCTACCGGGGAGCTGTTTTTT	CASSTRQGSPTGELFF
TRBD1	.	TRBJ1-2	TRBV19	TGTGCCAGTAGTACTTGGACAGGGATCGGATCCCCCTATGGCTACACCTTC	CASSTWTGIGSPYGYTF
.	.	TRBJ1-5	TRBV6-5	TGTGCCAGCAGTTCACAGGGTCCTCAGCCCCAGCATTTT	CASSSQGPQPQHF
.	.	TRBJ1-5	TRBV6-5	TGTGCCAGCAGTACCCGACACCGTCAGCCCCAGCATTTT	CASSTRHRQPQHF
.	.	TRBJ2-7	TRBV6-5	TGTGCCAGCAGTTCACCGGGACTTCCCTACGAGCAGTACTTC	CASSSPGLPYEQYF
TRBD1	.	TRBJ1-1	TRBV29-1	TGCAGCGTTTTTGGACAGGCGAGCACTGAAGCTTTCTTT	CSVFGQASTEAFF
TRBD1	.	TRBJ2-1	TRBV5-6	TGTGCCAGCAGCCGGGGACAGGGTTTTGAGCAGTTCTTC	CASSRGQGFEQFF
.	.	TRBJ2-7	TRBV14	TGTGCCAGCAGCCCCGCGGGCAGGATCTACGAGCAGTACTTC	CASSPAGRIYEQYF
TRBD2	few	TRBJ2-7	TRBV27	TGTGCCAGCAGTTTCCAGGGACTAGTCTACGAGCAGTACTTC	CASSFQGLVYEQYF
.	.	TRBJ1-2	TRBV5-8	TGTGCCAGCAGCTTGAGCCCGGGGGAGGCTTATGGCTACACCTTC	CASSLSPGEAYGYTF
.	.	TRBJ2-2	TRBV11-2	TGTGCCAGCAGCTTAGCGGTCCCCGGGGAGCTGTTTTTT	CASSLAVPGELFF
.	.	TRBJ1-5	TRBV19	TGTGCCAGTAGCCAGGGCGGAGGGACGGGTCAGCCCCAGCATTTT	CASSQGGGTGQPQHF
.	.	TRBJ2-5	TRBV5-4	TGTGCCAGCAGCCCGTCGGCCGGGGAGACCCAGTACTTC	CASSPSAGETQYF
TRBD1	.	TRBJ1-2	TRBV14	TGTGCCAGCAGCGAAGGGACAGGCCCGAACTATGGCTACACCTTC	CASSEGTGPNYGYTF
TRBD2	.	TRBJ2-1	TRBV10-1	TGCGCCAGCAGTGAGGAGCGGGAGGAGATTCGGCAGTTCTTC	CASSEEREEIRQFF
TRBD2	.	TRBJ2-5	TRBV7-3	TGTGCCAGCAGCTTCCAAAGTGGGAGGGGAGAGACCCAGTACTTC	CASSFQSGRGETQYF
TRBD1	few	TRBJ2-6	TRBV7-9	TGTGCCAGCAGCTCAGGACAGGGGGCGTTTGGGGCCAACGTCCTGACTTTC	CASSSGQGAFGANVLTF
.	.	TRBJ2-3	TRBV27	TGTGCCAGCAGTTCCCGATATCCTACAGGGCCGGCCTACACAGATACGCAGTATTTT	CASSSRYPTGPAYTDTQYF
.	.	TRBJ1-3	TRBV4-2	TGTGCCAGCAGCCAAGATCTGACTCTTACGGGGACCATATATTTT	CASSQDLTLTGTIYF
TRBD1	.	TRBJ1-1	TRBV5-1	TGCGCCAGCAGCTTGGTAGGGGGCCTTGAAGCTTTCTTT	CASSLVGGLEAFF